A single sample is the source of the 32 T cell receptor beta chains below, sequenced in a study of CD8 T cells in ankylosing spondylitis. TCRdb ran MiXCR on the 5' RACE reads and lists one entry per CDR3 protein. The sample contains more than 250,000 distinct CDR3 sequences, around 7.6% of which appear only once. Their recognized antigens are unknown. Whole-study results and caveats: Seemingly characteristic of ankylosing spondylitis blood was a TCR beta motif consisting of about 8 highly homologous variants.

The sequenced sample was blood, either unsorted or a sorted T cell fraction (not recorded which). These receptors were taken from a male donor with ankylosing spondylitis.

The chain links TRBV6-2 or TRBV6-3 to TRBJ1-2; 10 bases are shared with TRBD1. CDR1 and CDR2 from the germline V gene are MNHEY and SVGEGT. This CDR3 has 18 amino acids. Trimming removed 0 bases from V and 2 bases from J; junction bases left unmatched: 9. The CDR3 DNA is TGTGCCAGCAGTTACTCCCTTGACAGGGGGCAAGAAAACTATGGCTACACCTTC. Protein sequence: CASSYSLDRGQENYGYTF.

This clonotype appeared a few times. This chain uses TRBV6-2 or TRBV6-3 with TRBJ2-7; tentative D call: TRBD1 (6 bases). Trimming pared 5 bases from V and 5 bases from J, leaving 16 bases between. This CDR3 is 14 amino acids long. The germline V gene has CDR1 MNHEY and CDR2 SVGEGT. CDR3 residues: CASSPRDIGDEQYF. CDR3 nucleotide sequence: TGTGCCAGCAGTCCCCGGGACATAGGCGACGAGCAGTACTTC.

The chain carries TRBV20-1 and TRBJ2-1; 9 bases agree with TRBD2. Trimming cost V 5 bases and J 3 bases; bases outside gene matches: 8. Germline V CDR1 and CDR2: DFQATT, SNEGSKA (reference sequence). CDR3 length: 15 amino acids. This CDR3 reads CSAPDSGRGYNEQFF. Written as DNA, the CDR3 is TGCAGTGCTCCGGATAGCGGGAGAGGCTACAATGAGCAGTTCTTC.

This chain joins TRBV20-1 and TRBJ1-2, with 7 bases identical to TRBD1. Unmatched junction bases numbered 20, after V lost 5 bases and J lost 5 bases. This CDR3 region has 17 residues. Germline V gene sequence: CDR1 DFQATT, CDR2 SNEGSKA (reference sequence). The DNA for the CDR3 is TGCAGTGCTCATCCAAGGGGGCTAGGGGCGCTAGAGTATGGCTACACCTTC. Translated, it gives CSAHPRGLGALEYGYTF.

This clonotype was observed a handful of times. The chain combines TRBV29-1 with TRBJ2-7; 8 bases fit TRBD1. The CDR3 has 15 residues. The V segment lost 0 bases and the J segment 0 bases; nucleotides outside the gene matches: 4. The germline V gene encodes CDR1 SQVTM and CDR2 ANQGSEA. The CDR3 coding sequence is TGCAGCGTTGAAGAGGACAGGGACGGCTCCTACGAGCAGTACTTC. This encodes CSVEEDRDGSYEQYF.

This chain uses TRBV20-1 with TRBJ1-5; no firm D call. CDR1 and CDR2 from the germline V gene are DFQATT and SNEGSKA (reference sequence). Trimming removed 0 bases at V and 2 bases at J, with 14 bases between. There are 16 residues in the CDR3. In DNA, the CDR3 is TGCAGTGCTAGAGATGGCGACAACCCTGGCAATCAGCCCCAGCATTTT. Amino acid sequence: CSARDGDNPGNQPQHF.

J is TRBJ2-5 and V is TRBV5-1, with 15 bases fitting TRBD2. This CDR3 is built from 18 residues. Germline CDR1 SGHRS, CDR2 YFSETQ. V was clipped by 3 bases and J by 2 bases; unmatched bases: 8. The CDR3 nucleotides read TGCGCCAGCAGCTCACCTCCGGGACTAGCGGGAGGACAAGAGACCCAGTACTTC. This gives the protein CASSSPPGLAGGQETQYF.

Note on this clonotype: Because the CDR3 is missing its conserved closing phenylalanine or tryptophan, this is likely a read error. CDR3 bases: TGCAGTGCTGGAGGACTAGCGGGAAACAATGAGCAGTTCTTG. This encodes CSAGGLAGNNEQFL. V is TRBV20-1 and J is TRBJ2-1; 12 nucleotides match TRBD2. V lost 5 bases and J lost 5; bases outside the gene matches: 4. Germline CDR1 is DFQATT and CDR2 is SNEGSKA (reference sequence). The CDR3 contains 14 residues.

The table lists this clonotype with many counts. The chain employs TRBV20-1 and TRBJ1-6; D not certain. Germline V CDR1 and CDR2: DFQATT, SNEGSKA (reference sequence). This CDR3 is built from 13 residues. Trimming cost V 3 bases and J 4 bases, with 7 bases left between them. Here the CDR3 DNA reads TGCAGTGCTAGGAGGTCTTATAATTCACCCCTCCACTTT. It translates to CSARRSYNSPLHF.

CDR3 sequence (DNA): TGTGCCAGCTCACCACCGGGCAGGGGGCTCGTGAACACTGAAGCTTTCTTT. This gives the protein CASSPPGRGLVNTEAFF. The V and J genes are TRBV18 and TRBJ1-1, with 8 bases that match TRBD1. CDR3 length equals 17 residues. Germline lookup yields CDR1 KGHSH and CDR2 LQKENI. V lost 0 bases, J lost 0 bases, and 6 bases stayed unmatched.

This clonotype was observed a handful of times. V and J are TRBV9 and TRBJ2-1, with D uncertain. V lost 5 bases, J lost 3 bases, and 9 bases lay in between. CDR3 length: 13 residues. Germline V gene lookup returns CDR1 SGDLS and CDR2 YYNGEE. CDR3 in DNA: TGTGCCAGCAGTGCATACGACTACAATGAGCAGTTCTTC. Amino acid sequence: CASSAYDYNEQFF.

The sample holds many counts of this clonotype. The rearrangement uses TRBV11-3 and TRBJ2-7; perhaps TRBD1 as D (5 bases). Germline assignment: CDR1 SGHNT and CDR2 YENEEA. The V gene lost 3 bases and the J gene lost 2 bases, with 11 bases spanning the gap. The CDR3 runs to 14 residues. CDR3 sequence (DNA): TGTGCCAGCAGCTTGATCAGGGATACCTACGAGCAGTACTTC. Residues: CASSLIRDTYEQYF.

This clonotype was found a few times. J is TRBJ1-3 and V is TRBV7-9, with D possibly being TRBD1 (6 bases). Germline CDR1 reads SEHNR; CDR2 reads FQNEAQ (reference sequence). The CDR3 length is 15 residues. V lost 5 bases and J 7 bases, leaving 18 bases between the germline ends. CDR3 in DNA: TGTGCCAGCAGCCGAGGGGGGCGAGATGGGAACACCATATATTTT. It translates to CASSRGGRDGNTIYF.

This clonotype has ten or more counts. The chain is built from TRBV5-1 and TRBJ2-3, with 10 bases that match TRBD2. The CDR3 has 18 amino acids. V shed 3 bases and J 0 bases; nucleotides not matched to a gene: 10. Germline CDR1 SGHRS, CDR2 YFSETQ. CDR3 nucleotide sequence: TGCGCCAGCAGCTCCCTGAGCGGGAGGGGGACTAGCACAGATACGCAGTATTTT. It codes for CASSSLSGRGTSTDTQYF.

This clonotype has only a few counts. This chain connects TRBV11-2 to TRBJ2-1; D is undetermined. CDR1 is SGHAT, CDR2 FQNNGV, per germline. Trimming shortened V by 0 bases and J by 9 bases, and 12 bases separated the two germline ends. The CDR3 contains 14 residues. CDR3 loop: CASSLDPSFGEQFF. The CDR3 DNA follows: TGTGCCAGCAGCTTAGATCCTAGTTTTGGTGAGCAGTTCTTC.

Many counts were recorded for this clonotype. The J gene is TRBJ1-1, the V gene TRBV29-1; the D gene is possibly TRBD1 (5 bases). The germline CDR1 and CDR2 sequences are SQVTM and ANQGSEA. CDR3 length equals 14 residues. Trimming cost V 8 bases and J 3 bases, with 19 bases left between them. The CDR3 region is CSSRHGGTYTEAFF. CDR3 bases: TGCAGCTCACGGCACGGGGGAACTTACACTGAAGCTTTCTTT.

This clonotype was detected many times. This rearrangement joins TRBV5-1 to TRBJ2-5, with D uncertain. V lost 3 bases, J lost 2 bases, and 5 bases lay in between. The CDR3 loop spans 12 amino acids. The germline gives CDR1 SGHRS, CDR2 YFSETQ. Here the CDR3 reads CASSSVQETQYF. Here the CDR3 DNA reads TGCGCCAGCAGCTCCGTTCAAGAGACCCAGTACTTC.

This clonotype was seen many times. This chain uses TRBV7-3 with TRBJ1-1; 10 nucleotides match TRBD1. CDR3 length: 15 amino acids. Looked up from germline, CDR1 is SGHTA and CDR2 is FQGTGA. Losses at the gene ends were 5 bases for V and 7 bases for J; bases not matched to a gene: 10. The CDR3 protein is CASSANPGQGIEAFF. CDR3 DNA sequence: TGTGCCAGCAGCGCAAATCCGGGACAGGGGATTGAAGCTTTCTTT. Full variable domain (missing parts from reference TRBV7-3 and TRBJ1-1): GAGVSQTPSNKVTEKGKYVELRCDPISGHTALYWYRQSLGQGPEFLIYFQGTGAADDSGLPNDRFFAVRPEGSVSTLKIQRTERGDSAVYLCASSANPGQGIEAFFGQGTRLTVV.

There are a few counts of this clonotype. The V call is TRBV6-2 or TRBV6-3, the J call TRBJ1-5; D perhaps matches TRBD1 (5 bases). This CDR3 has 18 amino acids. CDR1 and CDR2 from the germline V gene are MNHEY and SVGEGT. V dropped 0 bases and J dropped 2 bases, with 17 bases sitting between them. CDR3: CASSYSMAGGSGNQPQHF. The CDR3 DNA follows: TGTGCCAGCAGTTACTCGATGGCCGGGGGAAGCGGCAATCAGCCCCAGCATTTT.

This clonotype was picked up a small number of times. This chain uses TRBV20-1 with TRBJ2-1; 11 nucleotides align to TRBD2. The length of the CDR3 is 16 residues. Trimming cost V 0 bases and J 7 bases; bases outside gene matches: 8. Per germline, CDR1 DFQATT and CDR2 SNEGSKA (reference sequence). The CDR3 here is CSARDTSGSGSNEQFF. The CDR3 DNA reads as TGCAGTGCTAGAGATACTAGCGGGAGTGGTAGTAATGAGCAGTTCTTC.

The chain recombines TRBV7-3 with TRBJ2-1; 10 positions match TRBD2. V dropped 4 bases and J dropped 8; count of bases not matched to a gene: 8. In germline, CDR1 is SGHTA, CDR2 FQGTGA. This CDR3 is 15 amino acids long. For the CDR3, the DNA is TGTGCCAGCAGCTCTAGCGGGAGCGAGTTGGATGAGCAGTTCTTC. Translating it yields CASSSSGSELDEQFF.

A note on this clonotype: This may be a read error: a much more frequent sequence differs by one nucleotide. The chain links TRBV5-1 to TRBJ2-1, with D unclear. Germline lookup yields CDR1 SGHRS and CDR2 YFSETQ. Deletions cut 3 bases from V and 4 bases from J, with 11 bases between. The CDR3 runs 14 residues. As DNA, the CDR3 is TGCGCCAGCAGCTCCACTTGCCAATACAATGAGCAGTTCTTC. Translated, it gives CASSSTCQYNEQFF.

This clonotype was counted many times. The rearrangement joins TRBV4-1 to TRBJ2-7; possibly TRBD1 for D (7 bases). Germline CDR1 reads MGHRA; CDR2 reads YSYEKL. The CDR3 is 13 amino acids. V was cut by 4 bases and J by 2 bases, with 9 bases left in between. The DNA of the CDR3 is TGCGCCAGCAGCCCCAGGGGGGCCTACGAGCAGTACTTC. It encodes CASSPRGAYEQYF.

This clonotype was seen ten or more times. The J gene is TRBJ2-7, the V gene TRBV29-1, with 8 positions matching TRBD2. CDR3 length equals 13 residues. Germline trimming cut 7 bases from V and 3 bases from J; bases unmatched to any gene: 8. Germline V CDR1 and CDR2: SQVTM, ANQGSEA. The chain's CDR3 is CSAHLAGHYEQYF. The DNA of the CDR3 is TGCAGCGCCCACCTAGCGGGCCACTACGAGCAGTACTTC.

The gene calls are TRBV29-1 and TRBJ2-2; the match to TRBD2 covers 10 bases. The CDR3 has 14 amino acids. CDR1 is SQVTM and CDR2 is ANQGSEA in the germline V gene. V lost 4 bases to trimming and J lost 7 bases; unmatched junction nucleotides: 6. CDR3 nucleotide sequence: TGCAGCGTTGGGGTAGCGGGAGGTGTCGGGGAGCTGTTTTTT. Residues: CSVGVAGGVGELFF.

This clonotype has a handful of counts. The chain combines TRBV6-2 or TRBV6-3 with TRBJ2-7; 10 nucleotides line up with TRBD2. Germline-derived CDR1 and CDR2 are MNHEY and SVGEGT. V was clipped by 5 bases and J by 2 bases; unmatched bases: 9. The CDR3 spans 16 residues. The CDR3 spells CASSHVRTSGTYEQYF. As DNA, the CDR3 is TGTGCCAGCAGTCACGTCAGGACTAGCGGCACCTACGAGCAGTACTTC.

This clonotype turned up a few times. The chain couples TRBV5-6 to TRBJ2-1; maybe TRBD1 (5 bases). Trimming left V 1 base short and J 5 bases short, with 19 bases between. From germline, CDR1 is SGHDT and CDR2 YYEEEE. The CDR3 runs 17 residues. The CDR3 is CASSLKGVWGLNNEQFF. In nucleotides, the CDR3 is TGTGCCAGCAGCTTGAAGGGTGTTTGGGGCCTAAACAATGAGCAGTTCTTC.

This clonotype was detected many times. Here the CDR3 reads CASSSSYREIRQFF. DNA of the CDR3: TGTGCCAGCAGTTCATCCTACAGGGAAATTAGGCAGTTCTTC. The V call is TRBV12-3 or TRBV12-4, the J call TRBJ2-1; tentatively, D is TRBD1 (6 bases). V gave up 4 bases and J gave up 12 bases, with 19 bases separating them. The CDR3 has 14 amino acids.

In its sample, this clonotype was seen a few times. The DNA of the CDR3 is TGTGCCAGCAGCTTCAGGACAGGGCCGGGCGGTGAAAAACTGTTTTTT. This translates into CASSFRTGPGGEKLFF. The chain uses TRBV7-2 and TRBJ1-4, with 8 bases lining up with TRBD1. Germline trimming cut 3 bases from V and 7 bases from J; bases unmatched to any gene: 10. Germline CDR1 and CDR2: SGHTA and FQGNSA. The CDR3 spans 16 residues.

There are a few counts of this clonotype. The chain has TRBV27 and TRBJ2-1, with 8 bases identical to TRBD2. J was trimmed by 2 bases and V by 5 bases; bases with no gene match: 5. CDR3 length: 15 amino acids. Germline V gene lookup returns CDR1 MNHEY and CDR2 SMNVEV (reference sequence). This CDR3 reads CASSPRTSPYNEQFF. The CDR3 region has the DNA TGTGCCAGCAGTCCTCGGACTAGCCCCTACAATGAGCAGTTCTTC.

This clonotype was detected many times. The J gene is TRBJ2-7, the V gene TRBV20-1, with TRBD2 identical over 8 bases. V was clipped by 5 bases and J by 6 bases; unmatched bases: 9. The CDR3 covers 13 residues. Germline loops: CDR1 DFQATT, CDR2 SNEGSKA (reference sequence). CDR3 residues: CSAEGGLEVEQYF. CDR3 DNA: TGCAGTGCTGAGGGGGGACTAGAAGTCGAGCAGTACTTC.

Ten or more counts support this clonotype. The chain joins TRBV4-3 to TRBJ2-1; D is tentatively TRBD1 or TRBD2 (6 bases each). The CDR3 is 14 residues long. With 4 bases removed from V and 12 bases from J, the gap between germline ends came to 19 bases. Germline V lookup: CDR1 LGHNA, CDR2 YSLEER. The CDR3: CASSPREGGGRQFF. Written as DNA, the CDR3 is TGCGCCAGCAGCCCCCGAGAGGGGGGCGGAAGGCAGTTCTTC.